These 30 T cell receptor beta chains came from one sample sequenced in a study of cytomegalovirus exposure and HLA in healthy donors. PCR used 60 Vbeta primers and 13 Jbeta primers. TCRdb's table, derived via immunoSEQ multiplex PCR, lists solely in-frame clones and lacks some. The data contain more than 85,000 clones, 76% of them seen just once; the ten biggest clones take up 1.5% to 2.5%. Sample: PBMCs. Every receptor here comes from a man in his forties or fifties in good health and CMV-seronegative.

This sequence joins TRBV30 and TRBJ2-3, with 10 bases that match TRBD2. The CDR3 extends over 18 amino acids. Germline V lookup: CDR1 GTSNPN, CDR2 SVGIG (reference sequence). With V trimmed by 0 bases and J by 3 bases, 12 bases remained unmatched. DNA of the CDR3: TGTGCCTGGAGTGTTGAAGCGGGAGGGGGGGTTGGTACAGATACGCAGTATTTT. It specifies CAWSVEAGGGVGTDTQYF.

This clone was detected once. V and J are TRBV12-5 and TRBJ2-3; TRBD2 agrees at 10 bases. CDR1 and CDR2 from the germline V gene are LGHNT and FRNRAP. This CDR3 has 17 residues. V was clipped by 4 bases and J by 2 bases; unmatched bases: 9. The CDR3 bases are TGTGCTAGTGGTTCCAACATACTAGCGGGGAACACAGATACGCAGTATTTT. Translation gives CASGSNILAGNTDTQYF.

In its sample, this clone was seen a few times. This sequence joins TRBV9 and TRBJ1-5; D ambiguous. The CDR3 is 15 amino acids. V dropped 1 base and J dropped 2 bases, with 10 bases sitting between them. Germline CDR1 is SGDLS and CDR2 is YYNGEE. CDR3 nucleotide sequence: TGTGCCAGCAGCGTAAGCGGGGTGGGCAATCAGCCCCAGCATTTT. Protein: CASSVSGVGNQPQHF.

V and J are TRBV10-3 and TRBJ1-2, with 9 bases identical to TRBD1. Germline values: CDR1 ENHRY, CDR2 SYGVKD. The CDR3 sequence is 14 residues long. V shed 6 bases and J 6 bases; nucleotides not matched to a gene: 8. CDR3 residues: CAISLDTGGNGYTF. DNA for the CDR3: TGTGCCATCAGCCTAGATACAGGGGGCAATGGCTACACCTTC.

The genes are TRBV5-4 and TRBJ2-7; 8 positions match TRBD1. The ends lost 4 bases at V and 7 bases at J; junction bases unmatched: 13. Germline-derived CDR1 and CDR2 are SGHNT and YYREEE (reference sequence). This CDR3 has 15 residues. The CDR3 reads CASSPRQGNLREQYF. For the CDR3, the DNA is TGTGCCAGCAGCCCCCGACAGGGGAACCTCAGGGAGCAGTACTTC.

The gene calls are TRBV19 and TRBJ1-5; D ambiguous. Germline V gene data show CDR1 as LNHDA and CDR2 as SQIVND (reference sequence). V lost 6 bases and J 0 bases, leaving 15 bases between the germline ends. CDR3 length: 16 amino acids. The CDR3 nucleotides read TGTGCCAGTAGGGTACAGAGGGCAGATAGCAATCAGCCCCAGCATTTT. Translating it yields CASRVQRADSNQPQHF.

This clone was observed a handful of times. The chain uses TRBV19 and TRBJ2-6, with D unclear. V dropped 3 bases and J dropped 0 bases, with 15 bases sitting between them. CDR1 LNHDA and CDR2 SQIVND come from the germline V gene (reference sequence). This CDR3 has 18 amino acids. In DNA, the CDR3 is TGTGCCAGTAGTATGTCTGGGCTTCTCTACTCTGGGGCCAACGTCCTGACTTTC. Translating gives CASSMSGLLYSGANVLTF.

CDR3 coding DNA: TGTGCCAGCTCCGTAGAACTAGCGGGAGTCAATGAGCAGTTCTTC. It codes for CASSVELAGVNEQFF. The chain combines TRBV28 with TRBJ2-1, with 11 bases fitting TRBD2. Germline CDR1 reads MDHEN; CDR2 reads SYDVKM. The trim removed 8 bases at V and 6 bases at J, leaving 9 bases unmatched. CDR3 size: 15 residues.

The genes are TRBV5-1 and TRBJ2-3; 8 bases align to TRBD2. The CDR3 spans 15 residues. CDR1 is SGHRS, CDR2 YFSETQ, per germline. The V segment lost 4 bases and the J segment 4 bases; nucleotides outside the gene matches: 8. Here the CDR3 reads CASSRRLAGADTQYF. The DNA for the CDR3 is TGCGCCAGCAGCCGTAGGCTAGCGGGTGCAGATACGCAGTATTTT.

This rearrangement joins TRBV7-2 to TRBJ2-3; weak D call: TRBD2 (5 bases). The V end was cut by 8 bases, the J end by 0 bases, with 21 bases between. Looked up from germline, CDR1 is SGHTA and CDR2 is FQGNSA. There are 17 residues in the CDR3. CDR3 bases: TGTGCCAGCTTCCTCGAGAGGCGGGCCACTAGCACAGATACGCAGTATTTT. This sequence encodes CASFLERRATSTDTQYF.

Only a few counts were recorded for this clone. The V call is TRBV13, the J call TRBJ2-1; 11 bases are a match to TRBD2. V was pared by 8 bases and J by 5 bases, with 2 bases of the junction left unmatched. Germline CDR1 reads PRHDT; CDR2 reads FYEKMQ (reference sequence). This CDR3 spans 13 amino acids. Here the CDR3 reads CASGSGGDNEQFF. CDR3 coding DNA: TGTGCCAGCGGTAGCGGGGGGGACAATGAGCAGTTCTTC.

The chain combines TRBV28 with TRBJ2-3; 10 bases agree with TRBD2. CDR1 is MDHEN, CDR2 SYDVKM, per germline. The CDR3 contains 18 residues. V shed 2 bases, J shed 4 bases, and the junction held 12 bases outside the gene matches. In DNA form, the CDR3 reads TGTGCCAGCAGTTTAGCCTTCACGAGCGGGAGGGAATCAGATACGCAGTATTTT. The encoded protein is CASSLAFTSGRESDTQYF.

The V call is TRBV6-5, the J call TRBJ2-5, with 7 bases matching TRBD2. The end of the DNA aligns better with TRBJ2-7, so the J call may be wrong. The germline gives CDR1 MNHEY, CDR2 SVGAGI. The CDR3 loop spans 16 amino acids. The CDR3 DNA sequence: TGTGCCAGCAGTAACTTTCTCCTAGCGGAAAACTACGAGCAGTACTTC. Amino acid sequence: CASSNFLLAENYEQYF.

The chain has TRBV6-6 and TRBJ2-1; no firm D call. Germline-derived CDR1 and CDR2 are MNHNY and SVGAGI (reference sequence). V lost 0 bases and J lost 5, with 8 bases in between. The CDR3 consists of 14 residues. The CDR3 loop reads CASSYSSSHNEQFF. CDR3 sequence (DNA): TGTGCCAGCAGTTACTCTTCGTCCCACAATGAGCAGTTCTTC.

This sequence joins TRBV6-5 and TRBJ1-2, with 7 bases lining up with TRBD1. Per the germline V gene, CDR1 is MNHEY and CDR2 is SVGAGI. After removal of 6 bases from V and 3 bases from J, the junction contained 7 bases not matched to a gene. CDR3 length: 14 residues. The CDR3 here is CASRGPGTDYGYTF. In nucleotides, the CDR3 is TGTGCCAGCAGGGGGCCCGGGACAGACTATGGCTACACCTTC.

The chain has TRBV15 and TRBJ2-5, with 7 nucleotides matching TRBD1. CDR3 length equals 15 residues. Germline CDR1 reads LNHNV; CDR2 reads YYDKDF (reference sequence). Trimming removed 0 bases from V and 3 bases from J; junction bases left unmatched: 4. The CDR3 coding sequence is TGTGCCACCAGCAGAGATGGGACAGAGAAAGAGACCCAGTACTTC. As protein: CATSRDGTEKETQYF.

The rearrangement links TRBV6-1 to TRBJ2-7, with D unresolved. The germline V and J ends were trimmed by 1 base and 2 bases, with 12 bases remaining between them. Germline loops: CDR1 MNHNS, CDR2 SASEGT. The CDR3 totals 15 residues. The CDR3 is CASSEGLGSPYEQYF. The CDR3 nucleotides read TGTGCCAGCAGTGAAGGGTTGGGCAGCCCCTACGAGCAGTACTTC.

As to this clone: The junction departs from the called germline gene at one end, perhaps through a read error. The chain is built from TRBV6-1 and TRBJ1-5; D is perhaps TRBD1 (5 bases). The CDR3 runs 14 residues. Looked up from germline, CDR1 is MNHNS and CDR2 is SASEGT. The CDR3 loop reads CASIMTVFNPPQHF. CDR3 sequence (DNA): TGTGCCAGTATTATGACAGTATTCAATCCGCCCCAGCATTTT.

This chain links TRBV5-4 with TRBJ2-3; a possible D gene is TRBD2 (6 bases). This CDR3 comprises 17 residues. Trimming took off 0 bases at V and 0 bases at J, with 14 bases between the two ends. Per the germline V gene, CDR1 is SGHNT and CDR2 is YYREEE (reference sequence). DNA for the CDR3: TGTGCCAGCAGCTTGGTGGGGCGGGGCTCTAGCACAGATACGCAGTATTTT. Amino acids: CASSLVGRGSSTDTQYF.

The rearrangement joins TRBV30 to TRBJ2-5; D possibly corresponds to TRBD1 (5 bases). The ends were cut back, 8 bases at V and 4 bases at J, with 17 bases in the middle. The V gene's germline CDR1 is GTSNPN and CDR2 SVGIG (reference sequence). There are 13 residues in the CDR3. CDR3 coding DNA: TGTGCCGAATCCAGGGCTTCGGGAGAGACCCAGTACTTC. Protein: CAESRASGETQYF.

The CDR3 loop is CASSLMRDSYEQYF. In nucleotides, the CDR3 is TGTGCCAGCAGCTTAATGCGGGATTCCTACGAGCAGTACTTC. The J gene is TRBJ2-7, the V gene TRBV7-9; a possible D gene is TRBD2 (6 bases). The V end was cut by 2 bases, the J end by 1 base, with 9 bases between. The germline V gene has CDR1 SEHNR and CDR2 FQNEAQ (reference sequence). CDR3 length: 14 amino acids.

This sequence joins TRBV14 and TRBJ2-7; D gene unclear. V was pared by 4 bases and J by 2 bases, with 12 bases between. Germline V gene sequence: CDR1 SGHDN, CDR2 FVKESK. This CDR3 region has 14 residues. The CDR3 nucleotides read TGTGCCAGCAGCCCCGACTTCCGGACCTACGAGCAGTACTTC. This codes for CASSPDFRTYEQYF.

The chain uses TRBV6-5 and TRBJ2-3; no reliable D call. Trimming pared 4 bases from V and 5 bases from J, leaving 4 bases between. This CDR3 is built from 11 residues. Germline values: CDR1 MNHEY, CDR2 SVGAGI. As DNA, the CDR3 is TGTGCCAGCAGTTCTAGAGATACGCAGTATTTT. This encodes CASSSRDTQYF.

The chain combines TRBV28 with TRBJ1-5; D gene uncertain. This CDR3 region has 16 residues. Germline V gene data show CDR1 as MDHEN and CDR2 as SYDVKM. The V and J ends lost 6 bases and 2 bases respectively, with 17 bases between them. CDR3 residues: CASRNWEERGNQPQHF. CDR3 coding DNA: TGTGCCAGCAGAAATTGGGAGGAGAGGGGCAATCAGCCCCAGCATTTT.

The chain combines TRBV7-6 with TRBJ1-2; a weak D match, TRBD1 (5 bases). There are 13 residues in the CDR3. The germline V gene encodes CDR1 SGHVS and CDR2 FNYEAQ. Trimming cost V 3 bases and J 4 bases, with 9 bases left between them. CDR3 loop: CASSLGQSYGYTF. CDR3 DNA sequence: TGTGCCAGCAGCTTGGGGCAGAGCTATGGCTACACCTTC.

The V and J genes are TRBV4-1 and TRBJ2-5, with TRBD1 matching 8 bases. Germline loops: CDR1 MGHRA, CDR2 YSYEKL. The CDR3 is 14 amino acids. Germline trimming cut 5 bases from V and 5 bases from J; bases unmatched to any gene: 7. In nucleotides, the CDR3 is TGCGCCAGCAGCGAGGACAGGGAGTTGGAGACCCAGTACTTC. Translated: CASSEDRELETQYF.

The V call is TRBV6-5, the J call TRBJ1-2, with a tentative D call TRBD1 (6 bases). The CDR3 is 12 amino acids. Trimming shortened V by 6 bases and J by 6 bases, and 11 bases separated the two germline ends. Germline V gene data show CDR1 as MNHEY and CDR2 as SVGAGI. The CDR3 is CASRNTGNGYTF. CDR3 nucleotides: TGTGCCAGCAGGAATACAGGGAATGGCTACACCTTC.

The chain couples TRBV5-1 to TRBJ2-1; TRBD2 agrees at 9 bases. The CDR3 is made up of 16 amino acids. With 0 bases clipped from V and 6 bases from J, the junction kept 7 bases outside the gene matches. CDR1 is SGHRS and CDR2 is YFSETQ in the germline V gene. As DNA, the CDR3 is TGCGCCAGCAGCTTGGAGGGCGGGAGGGTAATCAATGAGCAGTTCTTC. Its protein product is CASSLEGGRVINEQFF. The full variable domain, completed using reference TRBV5-1 and TRBJ2-1, is KAGVTQTPRYLIKTRGQQVTLSCSPISGHRSVSWYQQTPGQGLQFLFEYFSETQRNKGNFPGRFSGRQFSNSRSEMNVSTLELGDSALYLCASSLEGGRVINEQFFGPGTRLTVL.

This chain uses TRBV11-2 with TRBJ2-7, with D uncertain. The CDR3 loop spans 15 amino acids. Germline lookup yields CDR1 SGHAT and CDR2 FQNNGV. Trimming pared 6 bases from V and 2 bases from J, leaving 17 bases between. This chain's CDR3 is CASSPQVAEPYEQYF. The CDR3 DNA sequence: TGTGCCAGCAGTCCTCAGGTGGCAGAACCCTACGAGCAGTACTTC.

The gene calls are TRBV27 and TRBJ1-4; 7 nucleotides agree with TRBD1. Germline CDR1 is MNHEY and CDR2 is SMNVEV (reference sequence). Trimming removed 8 bases from V and 2 bases from J; junction bases left unmatched: 8. The CDR3 is made up of 15 amino acids. CDR3 in amino acids: CASCEQGGTNEKLFF. CDR3 bases: TGTGCCAGCTGCGAGCAGGGGGGTACTAATGAAAAACTGTTTTTT.